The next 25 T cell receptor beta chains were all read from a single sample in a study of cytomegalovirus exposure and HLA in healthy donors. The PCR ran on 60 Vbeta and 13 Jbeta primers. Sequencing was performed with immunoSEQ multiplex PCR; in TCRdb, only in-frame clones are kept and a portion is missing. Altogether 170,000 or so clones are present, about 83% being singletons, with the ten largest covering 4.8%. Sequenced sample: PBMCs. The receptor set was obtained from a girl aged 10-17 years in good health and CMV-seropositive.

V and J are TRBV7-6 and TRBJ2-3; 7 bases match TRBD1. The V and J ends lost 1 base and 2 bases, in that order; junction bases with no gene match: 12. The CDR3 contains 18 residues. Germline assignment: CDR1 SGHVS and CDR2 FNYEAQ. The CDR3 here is CASSLGGRGWINTDTQYF. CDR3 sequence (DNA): TGTGCCAGCAGCTTAGGGGGCAGGGGGTGGATTAACACAGATACGCAGTATTTT.

Here the CDR3 reads CASSLGQENTEAFF. In DNA form, the CDR3 reads TGTGCCAGCAGCCTGGGACAGGAGAACACTGAAGCTTTCTTT. The chain employs TRBV7-9 and TRBJ1-1; 8 bases match TRBD1. The germline V gene has CDR1 SEHNR and CDR2 FQNEAQ (reference sequence). The CDR3 spans 14 residues. V dropped 5 bases and J dropped 1; count of bases not matched to a gene: 3.

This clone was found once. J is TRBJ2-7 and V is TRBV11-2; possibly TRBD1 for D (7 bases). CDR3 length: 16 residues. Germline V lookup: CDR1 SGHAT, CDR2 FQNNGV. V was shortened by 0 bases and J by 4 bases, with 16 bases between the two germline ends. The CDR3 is CASSLDGLTGRYEQYF. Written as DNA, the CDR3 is TGTGCCAGCAGCTTAGACGGACTGACAGGGAGGTACGAGCAGTACTTC.

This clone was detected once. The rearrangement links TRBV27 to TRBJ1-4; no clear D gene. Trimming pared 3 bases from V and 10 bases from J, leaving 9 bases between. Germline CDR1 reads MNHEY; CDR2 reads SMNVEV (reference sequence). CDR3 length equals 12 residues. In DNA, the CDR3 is TGTGCCAGCAGTTTCATCTCAGGAAAACTGTTTTTT. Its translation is CASSFISGKLFF.

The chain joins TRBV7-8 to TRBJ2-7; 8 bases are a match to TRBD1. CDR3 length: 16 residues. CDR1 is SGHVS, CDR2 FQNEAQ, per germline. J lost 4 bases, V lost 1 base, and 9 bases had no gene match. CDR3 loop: CASSLGLGQGAYEQYF. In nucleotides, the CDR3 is TGTGCCAGCAGCTTAGGTCTCGGCCAGGGGGCTTACGAGCAGTACTTC.

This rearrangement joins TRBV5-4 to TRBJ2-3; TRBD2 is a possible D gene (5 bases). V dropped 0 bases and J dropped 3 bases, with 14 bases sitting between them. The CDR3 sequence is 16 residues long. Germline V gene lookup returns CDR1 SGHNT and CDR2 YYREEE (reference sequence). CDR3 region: CASSLAAGPLTDTQYF. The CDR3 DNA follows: TGTGCCAGCAGCTTGGCTGCGGGTCCCCTAACAGATACGCAGTATTTT.

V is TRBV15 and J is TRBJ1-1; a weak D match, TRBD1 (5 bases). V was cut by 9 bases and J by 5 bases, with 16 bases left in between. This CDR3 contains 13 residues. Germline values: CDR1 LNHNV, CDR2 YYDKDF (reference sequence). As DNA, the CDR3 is TGTGCCACTGGCAAGTCTGGGGCAACTGAAGCTTTCTTT. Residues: CATGKSGATEAFF.

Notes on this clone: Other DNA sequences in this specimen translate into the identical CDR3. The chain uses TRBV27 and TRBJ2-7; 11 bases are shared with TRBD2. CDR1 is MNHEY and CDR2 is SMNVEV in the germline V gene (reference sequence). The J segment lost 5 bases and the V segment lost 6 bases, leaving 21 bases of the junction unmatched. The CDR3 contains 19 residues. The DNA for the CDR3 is TGTGCCAGCAGCGCTTCCCCGGGCCTAGCGGGGGGCGCTGAGAACGAGCAGTACTTC. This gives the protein CASSASPGLAGGAENEQYF.

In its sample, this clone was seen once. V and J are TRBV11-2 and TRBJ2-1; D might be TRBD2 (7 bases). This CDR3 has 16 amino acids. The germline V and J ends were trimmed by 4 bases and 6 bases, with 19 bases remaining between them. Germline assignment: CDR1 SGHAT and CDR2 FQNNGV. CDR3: CASSWRWGGQANEQFF. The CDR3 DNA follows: TGTGCCAGCAGCTGGAGATGGGGGGGGCAAGCCAATGAGCAGTTCTTC.

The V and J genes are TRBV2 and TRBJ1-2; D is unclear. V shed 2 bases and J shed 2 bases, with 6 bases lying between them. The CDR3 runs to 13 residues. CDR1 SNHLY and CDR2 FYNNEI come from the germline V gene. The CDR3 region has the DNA TGTGCCAGCAGTGAATCAGAAAACTATGGCTACACCTTC. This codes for CASSESENYGYTF. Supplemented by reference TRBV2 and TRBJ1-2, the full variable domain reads EPEVTQTPSHQVTQMGQEVILRCVPISNHLYFYWYRQILGQKVEFLVSFYNNEISEKSEIFDDQFSVERPDGSNFTLKIRSTKLEDSAMYFCASSESENYGYTFGSGTRLTVV.

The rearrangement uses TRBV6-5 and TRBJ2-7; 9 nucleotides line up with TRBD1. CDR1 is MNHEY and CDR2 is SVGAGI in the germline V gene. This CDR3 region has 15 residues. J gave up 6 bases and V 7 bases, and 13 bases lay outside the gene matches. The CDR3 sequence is CASTKDRGFSSEQYF. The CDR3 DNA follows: TGTGCCAGCACCAAGGACAGGGGCTTCAGCTCCGAGCAGTACTTC.

This CDR3 reads CASSNGTAANYGYTF. The CDR3 nucleotides are TGTGCCAGCAGCAACGGGACAGCAGCTAACTATGGCTACACCTTC. The rearrangement uses TRBV21-1 and TRBJ1-2; TRBD1, the D gene given by the table, was not confirmed from the DNA. TRBV21-1 is shown as a pseudogene. The CDR3 runs 15 residues.

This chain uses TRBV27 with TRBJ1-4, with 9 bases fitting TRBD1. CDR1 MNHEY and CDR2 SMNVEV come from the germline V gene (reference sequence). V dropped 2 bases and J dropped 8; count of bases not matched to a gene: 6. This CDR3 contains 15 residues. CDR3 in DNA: TGTGCCAGCAGTTTAAGGGACAGGGTGGGCGAAAAACTGTTTTTT. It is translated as CASSLRDRVGEKLFF.

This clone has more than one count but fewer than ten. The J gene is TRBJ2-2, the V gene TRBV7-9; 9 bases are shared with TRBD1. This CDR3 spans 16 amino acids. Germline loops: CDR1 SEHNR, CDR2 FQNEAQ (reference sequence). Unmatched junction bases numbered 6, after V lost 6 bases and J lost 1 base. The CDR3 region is CASSPTGGWNTGELFF. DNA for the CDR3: TGTGCCAGCAGTCCTACAGGGGGCTGGAACACCGGGGAGCTGTTTTTT.

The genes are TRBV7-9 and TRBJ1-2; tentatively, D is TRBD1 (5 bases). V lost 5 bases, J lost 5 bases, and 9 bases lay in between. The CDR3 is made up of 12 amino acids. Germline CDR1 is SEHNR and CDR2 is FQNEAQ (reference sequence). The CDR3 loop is CASSGDYYGYTF. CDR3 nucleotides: TGTGCCAGCAGCGGGGACTATTATGGCTACACCTTC.

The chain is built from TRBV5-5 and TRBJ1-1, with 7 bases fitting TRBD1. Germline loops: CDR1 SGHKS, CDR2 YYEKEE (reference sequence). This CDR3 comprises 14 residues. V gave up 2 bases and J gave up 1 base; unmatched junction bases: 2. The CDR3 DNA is TGTGCCAGCAGCTTCGGGACAGCGAACACTGAAGCTTTCTTT. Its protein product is CASSFGTANTEAFF. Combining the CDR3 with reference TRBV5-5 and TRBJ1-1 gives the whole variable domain DAGVTQSPTHLIKTRGQQVTLRCSPISGHKSVSWYQQVLGQGPQFIFQYYEKEERGRGNFPDRFSARQFPNYSSELNVNALLLGDSALYLCASSFGTANTEAFFGQGTRLTVV.

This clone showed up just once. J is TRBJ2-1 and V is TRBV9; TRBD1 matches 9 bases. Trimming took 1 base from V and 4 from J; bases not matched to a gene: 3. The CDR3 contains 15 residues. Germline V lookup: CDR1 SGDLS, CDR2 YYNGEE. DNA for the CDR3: TGTGCCAGCAGCGTAACGGGACAGGGATACAATGAGCAGTTCTTC. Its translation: CASSVTGQGYNEQFF.

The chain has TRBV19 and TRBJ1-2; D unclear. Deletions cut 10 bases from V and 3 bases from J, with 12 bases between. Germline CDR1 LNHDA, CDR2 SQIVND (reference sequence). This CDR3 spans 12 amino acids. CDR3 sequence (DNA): TGTGCCATCCGGAGGGAGGACTATGGCTACACCTTC. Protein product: CAIRREDYGYTF.

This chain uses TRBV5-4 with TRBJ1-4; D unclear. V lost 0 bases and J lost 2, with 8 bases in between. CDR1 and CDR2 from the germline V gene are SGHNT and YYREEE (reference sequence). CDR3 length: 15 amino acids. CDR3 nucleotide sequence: TGTGCCAGCAGCTTGGCCGGCGGGACTAATGAAAAACTGTTTTTT. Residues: CASSLAGGTNEKLFF. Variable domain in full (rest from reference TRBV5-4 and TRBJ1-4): ETGVTQSPTHLIKTRGQQVTLRCSSQSGHNTVSWYQQALGQGPQFIFQYYREEENGRGNFPPRFSGLQFPNYSSELNVNALELDDSALYLCASSLAGGTNEKLFFGSGTQLSVL.

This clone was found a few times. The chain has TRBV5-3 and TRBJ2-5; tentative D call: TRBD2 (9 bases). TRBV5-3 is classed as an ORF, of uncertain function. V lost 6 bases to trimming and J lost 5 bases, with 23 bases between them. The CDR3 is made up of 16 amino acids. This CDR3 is CARNPLQGAGGETQYF. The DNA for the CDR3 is TGTGCCAGAAACCCACTCCAGGGGGCGGGAGGGGAGACCCAGTACTTC.

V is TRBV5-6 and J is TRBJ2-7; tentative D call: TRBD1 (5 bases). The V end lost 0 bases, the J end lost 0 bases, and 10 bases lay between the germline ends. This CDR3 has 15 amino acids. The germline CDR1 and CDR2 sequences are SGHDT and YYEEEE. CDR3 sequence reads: CASSLGGASSYEQYF. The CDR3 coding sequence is TGTGCCAGCAGCTTGGGGGGCGCGAGCTCCTACGAGCAGTACTTC.

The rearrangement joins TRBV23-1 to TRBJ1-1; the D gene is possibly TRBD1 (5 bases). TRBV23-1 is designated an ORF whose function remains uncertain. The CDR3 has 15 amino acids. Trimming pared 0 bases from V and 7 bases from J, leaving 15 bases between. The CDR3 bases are TGCGCCAGCAGTCAATCTATCGGCCAGGGTCATGAAGCTTTCTTT. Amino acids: CASSQSIGQGHEAFF.

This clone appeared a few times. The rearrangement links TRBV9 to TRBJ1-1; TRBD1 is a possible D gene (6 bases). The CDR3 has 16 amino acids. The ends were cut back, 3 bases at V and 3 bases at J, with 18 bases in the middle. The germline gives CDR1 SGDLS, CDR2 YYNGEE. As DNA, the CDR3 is TGTGCCAGCAGCGCCGGGGGCGGGGGCGGGGACACTGAAGCTTTCTTT. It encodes CASSAGGGGGDTEAFF.

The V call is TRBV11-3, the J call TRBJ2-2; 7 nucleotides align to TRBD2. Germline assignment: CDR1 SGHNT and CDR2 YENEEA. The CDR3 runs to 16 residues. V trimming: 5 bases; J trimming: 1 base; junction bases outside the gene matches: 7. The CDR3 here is CASSRVGGGNTGELFF. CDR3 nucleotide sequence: TGTGCCAGCAGCCGTGTTGGGGGGGGGAACACCGGGGAGCTGTTTTTT.

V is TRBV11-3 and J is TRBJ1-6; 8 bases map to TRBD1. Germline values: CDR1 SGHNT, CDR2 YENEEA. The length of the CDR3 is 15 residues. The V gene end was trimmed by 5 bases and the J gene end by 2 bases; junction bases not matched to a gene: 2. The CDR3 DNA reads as TGTGCCAGCAGCGGACAGGGCCCCTATAATTCACCCCTCCACTTT. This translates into CASSGQGPYNSPLHF.